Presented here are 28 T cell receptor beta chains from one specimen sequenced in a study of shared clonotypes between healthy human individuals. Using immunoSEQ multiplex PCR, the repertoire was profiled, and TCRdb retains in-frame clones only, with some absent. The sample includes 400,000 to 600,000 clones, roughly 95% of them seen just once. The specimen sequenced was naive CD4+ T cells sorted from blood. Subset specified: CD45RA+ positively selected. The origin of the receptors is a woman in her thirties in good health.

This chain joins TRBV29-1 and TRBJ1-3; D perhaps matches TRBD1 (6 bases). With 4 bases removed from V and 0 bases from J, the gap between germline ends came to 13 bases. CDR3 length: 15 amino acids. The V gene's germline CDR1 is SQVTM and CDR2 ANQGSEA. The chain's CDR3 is CSVGRQGSSGNTIYF. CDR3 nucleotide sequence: TGCAGCGTTGGCAGGCAGGGGAGCTCTGGAAACACCATATATTTT.

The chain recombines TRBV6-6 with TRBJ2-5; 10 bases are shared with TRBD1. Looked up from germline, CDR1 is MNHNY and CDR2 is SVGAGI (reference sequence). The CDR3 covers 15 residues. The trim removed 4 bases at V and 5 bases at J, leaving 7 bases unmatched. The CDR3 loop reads CASSSVTGGKETQYF. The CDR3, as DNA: TGTGCCAGCAGTTCAGTGACAGGGGGCAAGGAGACCCAGTACTTC.

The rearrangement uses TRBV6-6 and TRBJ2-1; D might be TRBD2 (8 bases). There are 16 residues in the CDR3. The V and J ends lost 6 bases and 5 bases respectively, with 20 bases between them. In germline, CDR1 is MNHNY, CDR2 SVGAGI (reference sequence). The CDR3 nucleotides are TGTGCCAGCAGACGGGAGGGGACAGTCCTAAACAATGAGCAGTTCTTC. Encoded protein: CASRREGTVLNNEQFF.

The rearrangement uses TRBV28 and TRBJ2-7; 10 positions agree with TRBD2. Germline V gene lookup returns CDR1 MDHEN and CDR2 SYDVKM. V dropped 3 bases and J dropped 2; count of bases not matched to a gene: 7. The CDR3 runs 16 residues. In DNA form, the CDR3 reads TGTGCCAGCAGTTTTGGGCTAGCGGGAGAACCCTACGAGCAGTACTTC. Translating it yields CASSFGLAGEPYEQYF.

DNA for the CDR3: TGTGCCAGCAAATCAAGGGAGGGCAACACCGGGGAGCTGTTTTTT. The encoded protein is CASKSREGNTGELFF. The chain carries TRBV6-4 and TRBJ2-2; 7 nucleotides line up with TRBD2. The CDR3 has 15 residues. V shed 7 bases, J shed 2 bases, and the junction held 7 bases outside the gene matches. The germline V gene has CDR1 MRHNA and CDR2 SNTAGT.

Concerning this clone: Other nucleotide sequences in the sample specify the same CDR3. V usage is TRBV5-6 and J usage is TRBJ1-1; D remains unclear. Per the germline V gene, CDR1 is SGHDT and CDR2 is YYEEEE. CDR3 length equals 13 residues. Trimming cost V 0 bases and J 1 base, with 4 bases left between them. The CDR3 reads CASSLAGNTEAFF. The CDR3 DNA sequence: TGTGCCAGCAGCTTGGCGGGGAACACTGAAGCTTTCTTT.

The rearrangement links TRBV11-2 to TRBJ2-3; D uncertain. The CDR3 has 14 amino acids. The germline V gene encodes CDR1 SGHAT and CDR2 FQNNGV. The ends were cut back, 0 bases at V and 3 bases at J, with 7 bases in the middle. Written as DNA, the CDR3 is TGTGCCAGCAGCTTAGATATGGGGACAGATACGCAGTATTTT. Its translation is CASSLDMGTDTQYF.

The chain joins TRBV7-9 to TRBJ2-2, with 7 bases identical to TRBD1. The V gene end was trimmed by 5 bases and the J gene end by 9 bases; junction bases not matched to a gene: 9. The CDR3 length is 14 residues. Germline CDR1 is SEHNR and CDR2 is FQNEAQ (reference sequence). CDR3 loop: CASSPPTGNRELFF. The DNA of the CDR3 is TGTGCCAGCAGCCCGCCGACAGGGAACCGGGAGCTGTTTTTT.

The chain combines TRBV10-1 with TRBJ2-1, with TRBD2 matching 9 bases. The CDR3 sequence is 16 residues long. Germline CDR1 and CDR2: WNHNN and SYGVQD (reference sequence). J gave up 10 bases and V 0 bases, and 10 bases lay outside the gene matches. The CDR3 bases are TGCGCCAGCAGTGAGTCGGGGCGGGAGGGCCGGCGAGAGCAGTTCTTC. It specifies CASSESGREGRREQFF.

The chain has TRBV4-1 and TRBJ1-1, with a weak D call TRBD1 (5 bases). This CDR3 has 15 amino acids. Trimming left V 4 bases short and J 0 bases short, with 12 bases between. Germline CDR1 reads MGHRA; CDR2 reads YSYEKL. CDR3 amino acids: CASSRHGTVNTEAFF. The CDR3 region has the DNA TGCGCCAGCAGCCGACATGGGACGGTGAACACTGAAGCTTTCTTT.

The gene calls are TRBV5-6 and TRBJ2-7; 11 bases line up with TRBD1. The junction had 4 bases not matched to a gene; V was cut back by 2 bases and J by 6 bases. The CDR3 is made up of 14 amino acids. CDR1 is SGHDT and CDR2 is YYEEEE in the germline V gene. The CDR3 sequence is CASSFRTGGFEQYF. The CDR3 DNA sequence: TGTGCCAGCAGCTTCCGGACAGGGGGCTTCGAGCAGTACTTC.

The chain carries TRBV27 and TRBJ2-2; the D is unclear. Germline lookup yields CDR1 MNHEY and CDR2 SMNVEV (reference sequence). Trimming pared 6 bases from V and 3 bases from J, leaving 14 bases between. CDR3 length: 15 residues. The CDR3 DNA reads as TGTGCCAGCAGCTCCGACGAATTCGACACCGGGGAGCTGTTTTTT. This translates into CASSSDEFDTGELFF.

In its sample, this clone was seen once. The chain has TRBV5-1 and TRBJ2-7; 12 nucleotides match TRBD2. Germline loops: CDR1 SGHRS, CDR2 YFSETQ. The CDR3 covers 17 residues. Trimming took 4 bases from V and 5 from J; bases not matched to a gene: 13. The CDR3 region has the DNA TGCGCCAGCAGCCCTGTCGCCTCTAGCGGGAGGGTCCACGAGCAGTACTTC. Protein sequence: CASSPVASSGRVHEQYF.

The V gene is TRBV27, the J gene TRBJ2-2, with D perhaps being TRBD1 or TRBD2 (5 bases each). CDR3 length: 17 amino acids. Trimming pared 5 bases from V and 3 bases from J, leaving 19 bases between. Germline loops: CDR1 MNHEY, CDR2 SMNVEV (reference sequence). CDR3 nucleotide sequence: TGTGCCAGCAGTGCGGTCGGGGCGCCTTTCTACACCGGGGAGCTGTTTTTT. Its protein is CASSAVGAPFYTGELFF.

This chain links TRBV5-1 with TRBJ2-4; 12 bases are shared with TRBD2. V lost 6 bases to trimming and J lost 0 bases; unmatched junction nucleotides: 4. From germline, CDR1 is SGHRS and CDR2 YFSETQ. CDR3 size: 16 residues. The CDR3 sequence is CASTLAGGPAKNIQYF. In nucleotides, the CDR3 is TGCGCCAGCACGCTAGCGGGAGGGCCAGCCAAAAACATTCAGTACTTC.

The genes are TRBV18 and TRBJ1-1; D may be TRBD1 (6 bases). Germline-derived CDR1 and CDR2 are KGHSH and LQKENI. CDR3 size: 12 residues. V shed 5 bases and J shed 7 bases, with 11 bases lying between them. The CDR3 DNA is TGTGCCAGCTCATCCCGGGACATTGAAGCTTTCTTT. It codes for CASSSRDIEAFF.

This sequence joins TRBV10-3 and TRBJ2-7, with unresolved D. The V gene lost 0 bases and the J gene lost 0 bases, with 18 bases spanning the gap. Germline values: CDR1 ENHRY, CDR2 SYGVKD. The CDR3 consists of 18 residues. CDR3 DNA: TGTGCCATCAGTGAGTCAGGCAGGTCGACGTCTAACTCCTACGAGCAGTACTTC. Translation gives CAISESGRSTSNSYEQYF.

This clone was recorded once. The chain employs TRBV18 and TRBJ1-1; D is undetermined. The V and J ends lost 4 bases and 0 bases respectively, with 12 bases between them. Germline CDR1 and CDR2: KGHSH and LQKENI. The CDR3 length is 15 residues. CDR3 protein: CASSLSGVMNTEAFF. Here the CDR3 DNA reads TGTGCCAGCTCACTAAGTGGGGTAATGAACACTGAAGCTTTCTTT.

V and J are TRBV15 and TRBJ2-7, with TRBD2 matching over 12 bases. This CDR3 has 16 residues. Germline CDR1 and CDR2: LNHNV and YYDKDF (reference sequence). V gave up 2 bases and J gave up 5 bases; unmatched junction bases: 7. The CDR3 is CATSRSLAGGPDEQYF. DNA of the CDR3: TGTGCCACCAGCAGATCGCTAGCGGGAGGGCCTGACGAGCAGTACTTC.

The DNA of the CDR3 is TGTGCCAGCAGTACCACAGGGTTTAGCAATCAGCCCCAGCATTTT. It encodes CASSTTGFSNQPQHF. This sequence joins TRBV6-1 and TRBJ1-5; D is perhaps TRBD1 (6 bases). Germline CDR1 reads MNHNS; CDR2 reads SASEGT. There are 15 residues in the CDR3. The V end was cut by 5 bases, the J end by 0 bases, with 11 bases between.

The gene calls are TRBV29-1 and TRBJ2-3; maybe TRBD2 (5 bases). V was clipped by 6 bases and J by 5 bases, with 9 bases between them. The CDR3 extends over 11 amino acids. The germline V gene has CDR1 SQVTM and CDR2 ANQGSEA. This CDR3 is CSVDLGDTQYF. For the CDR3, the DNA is TGCAGCGTGGACTTGGGAGATACGCAGTATTTT.

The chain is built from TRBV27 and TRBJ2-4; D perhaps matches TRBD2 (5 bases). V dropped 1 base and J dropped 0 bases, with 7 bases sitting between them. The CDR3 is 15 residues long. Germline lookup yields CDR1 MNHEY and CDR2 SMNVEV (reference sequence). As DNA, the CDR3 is TGTGCCAGCAGTTTATTCGGGGTAGCCAAAAACATTCAGTACTTC. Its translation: CASSLFGVAKNIQYF.

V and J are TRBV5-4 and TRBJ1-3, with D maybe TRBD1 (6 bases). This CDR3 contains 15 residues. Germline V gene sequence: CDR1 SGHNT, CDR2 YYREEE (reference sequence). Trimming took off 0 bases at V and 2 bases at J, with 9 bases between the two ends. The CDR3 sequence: CASSLAGAAGNTIYF. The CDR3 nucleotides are TGTGCCAGCAGCTTGGCAGGGGCAGCTGGAAACACCATATATTTT.

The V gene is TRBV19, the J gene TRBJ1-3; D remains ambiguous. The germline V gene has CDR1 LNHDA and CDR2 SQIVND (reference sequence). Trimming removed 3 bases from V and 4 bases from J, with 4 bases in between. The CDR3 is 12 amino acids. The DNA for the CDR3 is TGTGCCAGTAGTATCCGCGGAAACACCATATATTTT. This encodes CASSIRGNTIYF. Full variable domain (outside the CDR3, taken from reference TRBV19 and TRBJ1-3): DGGITQSPKYLFRKEGQNVTLSCEQNLNHDAMYWYRQDPGQGLRLIYYSQIVNDFQKGDIAEGYSVSREKKESFPLTVTSAQKNPTAFYLCASSIRGNTIYFGEGSWLTVV.

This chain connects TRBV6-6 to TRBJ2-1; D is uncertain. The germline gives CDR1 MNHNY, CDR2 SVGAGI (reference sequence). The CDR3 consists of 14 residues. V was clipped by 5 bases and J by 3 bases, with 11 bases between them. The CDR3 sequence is CASSPLPNYNEQFF. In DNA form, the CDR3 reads TGTGCCAGCAGTCCCTTACCCAACTACAATGAGCAGTTCTTC.

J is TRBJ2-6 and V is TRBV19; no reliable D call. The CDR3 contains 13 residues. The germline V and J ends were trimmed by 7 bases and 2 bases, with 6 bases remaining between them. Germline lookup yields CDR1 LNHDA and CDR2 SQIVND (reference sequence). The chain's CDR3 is CASTIAGANVLTF. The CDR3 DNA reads TGTGCCAGTACAATCGCTGGGGCCAACGTCCTGACTTTC. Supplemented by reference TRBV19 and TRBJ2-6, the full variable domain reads DGGITQSPKYLFRKEGQNVTLSCEQNLNHDAMYWYRQDPGQGLRLIYYSQIVNDFQKGDIAEGYSVSREKKESFPLTVTSAQKNPTAFYLCASTIAGANVLTFGAGSRLTVL.

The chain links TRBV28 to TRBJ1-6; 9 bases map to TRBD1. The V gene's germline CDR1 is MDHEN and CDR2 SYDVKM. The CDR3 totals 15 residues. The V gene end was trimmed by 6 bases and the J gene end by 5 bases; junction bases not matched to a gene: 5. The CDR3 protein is CASRGGQGNNSPLHF. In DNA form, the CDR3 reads TGTGCCAGCAGAGGAGGACAGGGGAATAATTCACCCCTCCACTTT.

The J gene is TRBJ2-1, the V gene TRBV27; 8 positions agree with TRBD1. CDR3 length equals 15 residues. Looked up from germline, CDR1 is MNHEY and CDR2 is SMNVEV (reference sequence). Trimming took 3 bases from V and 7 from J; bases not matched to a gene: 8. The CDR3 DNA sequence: TGTGCCAGCAGTTTGAGGCAGGGGGCGGATAATGAGCAGTTCTTC. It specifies CASSLRQGADNEQFF.